These T cell receptor beta chains were read from a single sample in a study of cytomegalovirus exposure and HLA in healthy donors. The protocol was immunoSEQ multiplex PCR, while the TCRdb copy is restricted to in-frame clones and leaves out a portion. The data hold more than 70,000 clones, with 90% to 96% observed a single time. Input material: PBMCs. These receptors originate from a young man in good health and CMV-seropositive. CDR3s include the opening cysteine and the closing phenylalanine or tryptophan. The D gene is left open where the match is weak. Only some rows state a clone size, as once, few, many or a class for expanded clones.

V	size	D	J	DNA	CDR3
TRBV20-1	-	-	TRBJ2-5	TGCAGTGCTACCCCTAGGGAGACCCAGTACTTC	CSATPRETQYF
TRBV7-8	-	-	TRBJ2-2	TGTGCCAGCAGCCGCGGGGAGCTGTTTTTT	CASSRGELFF
TRBV30	-	-	TRBJ2-7	TGTGCCTGGAGAGCCGGGGGCTCCTACGAGCAGTACTTC	CAWRAGGSYEQYF
TRBV5-1	-	TRBD2	TRBJ2-3	TGCGCCAGCAGCTTGTTCGCTAGCGGGAGGGCCGTGGGTACAGATACGCAGTATTTT	CASSLFASGRAVGTDTQYF
TRBV4-1	-	-	TRBJ2-1	TGCGCCAGCAGCCAAGATCTACTTCCCTACAATGAGCAGTTCTTC	CASSQDLLPYNEQFF
TRBV5-5	-	TRBD1	TRBJ1-4	TGTGCCAGCAGCACAGGGGTAGTCGTTGAAAAACTGTTTTTT	CASSTGVVVEKLFF
TRBV28	-	TRBD2	TRBJ2-7	TGTGCTTCGAAGCGGGAGGGGTTCGGGGAGCAGTACTTC	CASKREGFGEQYF
TRBV13	-	-	TRBJ2-1	TGTGCCAGCACGGAAGGGGAGGGGGGGGGTGAGCAGTTCTTC	CASTEGEGGGEQFF
TRBV5-5	-	-	TRBJ2-2	TGTGCCAGCAGCTCCCTAGGATCCGGGGAGCTGTTTTTT	CASSSLGSGELFF
TRBV10-3	few	-	TRBJ1-1	TGTGCCATCAGTGAGAGAGGGGGGAACACTGAAGCTTTCTTT	CAISERGGNTEAFF
TRBV6-5	-	-	TRBJ1-1	TGTGCCAGCAGTTGGGCGACAGGAAAAGAAGCTTTCTTT	CASSWATGKEAFF
TRBV5-4	-	-	TRBJ1-4	TGTGCCAGCAGCTCCTACAGGACCGCAGGTGAAAAACTGTTTTTT	CASSSYRTAGEKLFF
TRBV30	-	TRBD1	TRBJ2-7	TGTGCCTGGAGGGACAGGGAGAAGTACGAGCAGTACTTC	CAWRDREKYEQYF
TRBV9	-	-	TRBJ2-3	TGTGCCAGCAGCGTAGAGGGACTGAACACAGATACGCAGTATTTT	CASSVEGLNTDTQYF
TRBV10-1	-	TRBD2	TRBJ2-3	TGCGCCAGCAGTGAGTCCGAGACTAGCGGGAGTGTGGATACGCAGTATTTT	CASSESETSGSVDTQYF
TRBV10-3	-	TRBD1	TRBJ2-3	TGTGCCATCAGTGAAGTCGGGACAGGGGAAGGTACGCAGTATTTT	CAISEVGTGEGTQYF
TRBV7-9	-	-	TRBJ2-7	TGTGCCAGCAGCCCTAGGACCTACGAGCAGTACTTC	CASSPRTYEQYF
TRBV28	once	-	TRBJ2-7	TGTGCCAGCAGTTTTAATCGCAGGGTGTCCAGCTCCTACGAGCAGTACTTC	CASSFNRRVSSSYEQYF
TRBV18	-	-	TRBJ2-7	TGTGCCAGCTCCGTTGAGGGATACGAGCAGTACTTC	CASSVEGYEQYF
TRBV18	-	-	TRBJ2-7	TGTGCCAGCTCACCCCGGGAGCCCTACGAGCAGTACTTC	CASSPREPYEQYF
TRBV2	-	TRBD1	TRBJ1-2	TGTGCCAGCAGTGGACAGGGAGTCTATGGCTACACCTTC	CASSGQGVYGYTF
TRBV5-1	-	TRBD2	TRBJ2-7	TGCGCCAGCAGCTTCGAGACTAGCCCTTCCTACGAGCAGTACTTC	CASSFETSPSYEQYF
TRBV19	-	-	TRBJ1-5	TGTGCCAGTAGGTGGAGGAGGGGAAATCAGCCCCAGCATTTT	CASRWRRGNQPQHF
TRBV19	once	-	TRBJ1-5	TGTGCCAGTAGCCCCGGACATTTAAGCAATCAGCCCCAGCATTTT	CASSPGHLSNQPQHF
TRBV19	-	TRBD2	TRBJ2-1	TGTGCCAGTAGTATAGTACTAGCGGGATACAATGAGCAGTTCTTC	CASSIVLAGYNEQFF
TRBV30	-	TRBD2	TRBJ2-7	TGTGCCTGGAGATCGAAGGGGAGGGTCTACGAGCAGTACTTC	CAWRSKGRVYEQYF
TRBV4-1	-	TRBD2	TRBJ2-4	TGCGCCAGCAGCCGGGGACTAGCGGGAGGGATGGCCAAAAACATTCAGTACTTC	CASSRGLAGGMAKNIQYF
TRBV4-1	-	TRBD2	TRBJ2-2	TGCGCCAGCAGCCCGGGACTACAGAACACCGGGGAGCTGTTTTTT	CASSPGLQNTGELFF
TRBV28	-	TRBD1	TRBJ2-7	TGTGCCAGCAGTGAGGACAGGGTAGGGGAGTACTTC	CASSEDRVGEYF
TRBV29-1	-	TRBD1	TRBJ2-7	TGCAGCGTTTCAGGGGGTAAAACCTACGAGCAGTACTTC	CSVSGGKTYEQYF
TRBV5-1	-	-	TRBJ2-3	TGCGCCAGCAGCTTGAGGGTGTCGTTCCTAGCAGACACAGATACGCAGTATTTT	CASSLRVSFLADTDTQYF
TRBV5-4	-	TRBD2	TRBJ2-4	TGTGCCAGCACCCCTGGCCCCCGGGGGGGCGCGAACATTCAGTACTTC	CASTPGPRGGANIQYF
TRBV29-1	once	-	TRBJ1-1	TGCAGCGTTGTTTTCGTGGAAGCTTTCTTT	CSVVFVEAFF
TRBV4-1	-	TRBD2	TRBJ2-7	TGCGCCAGCAGCCGGGAGACTAGCGGTAACTACGAGCAGTACTTC	CASSRETSGNYEQYF
TRBV27	-	-	TRBJ2-5	TGTGCCAGCAGCTTCCAGGGTGAAGGGGGGACCCAGTACTTC	CASSFQGEGGTQYF
TRBV6-5	-	-	TRBJ2-7	TGTGCCAGCAGTTACCTCTCTAGAGATATTACCTACGAGCAGTACTTC	CASSYLSRDITYEQYF
TRBV19	-	-	TRBJ2-3	TGTGCCACTACTCCGATAGGCACAGATACGCAGTATTTT	CATTPIGTDTQYF
TRBV28	-	-	TRBJ2-7	TGTGCCAGCAGTTTCCCATTGGCCGACGAGCAGTACTTC	CASSFPLADEQYF
TRBV6-5	-	TRBD1	TRBJ1-2	TGTGCCAGCAGCAGAGACAGGGTCTCCTATGGCTACACCTTC	CASSRDRVSYGYTF
TRBV4-1	-	-	TRBJ1-1	TGCGCCAGCAGCCAAGATCAGGCAGAAGAAGCTTTCTTT	CASSQDQAEEAFF
TRBV4-1	-	TRBD1	TRBJ2-7	TGCGCCAGCAGCCAAGCCGGAACAGGGGCCACCTACGAGCAGTACTTC	CASSQAGTGATYEQYF
TRBV18	-	TRBD2	TRBJ2-7	TGTGCCAGCTCACCACTGGCGGGGGAGTCCTACGAGCAGTACTTC	CASSPLAGESYEQYF
TRBV10-2	once	-	TRBJ2-7	TGCGCCACCGAGGAAGAGGACTCCTACGAGCAGTACTTC	CATEEEDSYEQYF
TRBV29-1	-	TRBD1	TRBJ1-2	TGCAGCGAGAAGGGGGTGGACAGGGTATCCCTATCGTCCGGGGGCTACACCTTC	CSEKGVDRVSLSSGGYTF
TRBV28	-	-	TRBJ1-5	TGTGCCAGCAGTTTTCGGGGTTTGGGCAATCAGCCCCAGCATTTT	CASSFRGLGNQPQHF
TRBV7-8	-	TRBD2	TRBJ2-2	TGTGCCAGCAGCCTCGAGGCGGGAGGGCCCAGCACCGGGGAGCTGTTTTTT	CASSLEAGGPSTGELFF
TRBV14	-	-	TRBJ1-1	TGTGCCAGCAGCCGTTTCTTCCGGGATCAGCCCTACGGGGGGAACACTGAAGCTTTCTTT	CASSRFFRDQPYGGNTEAFF
TRBV10-3	-	TRBD2	TRBJ2-5	TGTGCCATCAGTGAGGGGGGGACTAGCGGCCAAGAGACCCAGTACTTC	CAISEGGTSGQETQYF
TRBV18	-	-	TRBJ2-1	TGTGCCAGCTCACGAGCGGGTTACGGCAATGAGCAGTTCTTC	CASSRAGYGNEQFF
TRBV4-1	-	TRBD1	TRBJ1-3	TGCGCCAGCAGCCAAGAACCACCGGACAGGGTGATCGGAAACACCATATATTTT	CASSQEPPDRVIGNTIYF
TRBV5-1	-	-	TRBJ2-1	TGCGCCAGCGAGCGGGACACTGAGCAGTTCTTC	CASERDTEQFF
TRBV29-1	once	TRBD1	TRBJ2-4	TGCAGCGCACGAGGACAGGGCTGGGCCAAAAACATTCAGTACTTC	CSARGQGWAKNIQYF
TRBV6-1	-	-	TRBJ2-1	TGTGCCAGCAGTGAAGCAAGAGGGTCGGGGCAGTTCTTC	CASSEARGSGQFF
TRBV28	-	TRBD2	TRBJ2-7	TGTGCCAGCACCCGAGGACTAGCGGGAGGGTCATACGAGCAGTACTTC	CASTRGLAGGSYEQYF
TRBV6-1	-	-	TRBJ2-1	TGTGCCAGTAGGTACGGACAGTACAATGAGCAGTTCTTC	CASRYGQYNEQFF